This is a list of T cell receptor beta chains from one sample in a study of HIV-infected patients and healthy controls. In TCRdb, the 5' RACE reads were re-called with MiXCR into one record per CDR3 protein. This sample carries about 18,000 distinct CDR3 sequences, 9.5% to 15% of them seen once, and the ten largest clones take around 10%. Source material: blood. Receptors were obtained from an adult in good health. The conserved cysteine and the conserved F or W are not part of the CDR3 here.

v_gene: TRBV30; j_gene: TRBJ1-6; CDR3aa: AWSVDSPLH
v_gene: TRBV6-2/TRBV6-3; j_gene: TRBJ2-7; CDR3aa: ASSYRGQGAHEQY
v_gene: TRBV7-9; j_gene: TRBJ2-3; CDR3aa: ASSFGQLDADTQY
v_gene: TRBV5-5; j_gene: TRBJ1-5; CDR3aa: ASSTGQGGTKD
v_gene: TRBV30; j_gene: TRBJ2-6; CDR3aa: AWDISGANVLT
v_gene: TRBV7-9; j_gene: TRBJ1-5; CDR3aa: ASRGGNQPQH
v_gene: TRBV6-6; j_gene: TRBJ2-2; CDR3aa: ATGRRSTNTGELF
v_gene: TRBV7-2; j_gene: TRBJ1-2; CDR3aa: AINGQGRYGYT
v_gene: TRBV18; j_gene: TRBJ1-2; CDR3aa: ASAGGADYGYT
v_gene: TRBV4-3; j_gene: TRBJ1-2; CDR3aa: ASSQVLRANYGYT
v_gene: TRBV12-3/TRBV12-4; j_gene: TRBJ1-1; CDR3aa: ASRRTGGDYTEAF
v_gene: TRBV2; j_gene: TRBJ1-6; CDR3aa: ASTDLGQSNSPLH
v_gene: TRBV18; j_gene: TRBJ1-1; CDR3aa: ASSLRGPSGTEAF
v_gene: TRBV4-1; j_gene: TRBJ2-1; CDR3aa: ASSPVGTGAYNEQF
v_gene: TRBV9; j_gene: TRBJ1-5; CDR3aa: ASSEGQGLYQPQH
v_gene: TRBV5-1; j_gene: TRBJ2-2; CDR3aa: ASSPYSRTGELF
v_gene: TRBV15; j_gene: TRBJ2-1; CDR3aa: ATSRDWRNEQF
v_gene: TRBV5-1; j_gene: TRBJ2-1; CDR3aa: ASSPRTDRSHEQF
v_gene: TRBV29-1; j_gene: TRBJ2-7; CDR3aa: SARTVNYEQY
v_gene: TRBV5-5; j_gene: TRBJ2-3; CDR3aa: ASSLAGVVPDTQY
v_gene: TRBV12-3/TRBV12-4; j_gene: TRBJ2-5; CDR3aa: ASSLEGEYQETQY
v_gene: TRBV20-1; j_gene: TRBJ2-3; CDR3aa: SASIAGAPDTQY
v_gene: TRBV29-1; j_gene: TRBJ2-3; CDR3aa: RGTPAGGATDTQY